The clone carrying this T cell receptor (beta chain) was recorded once. The sample belongs to a study of cytotoxic CD8 clonotypes in ibrutinib-treated CLL. The assay was immunoSEQ multiplex PCR, and TCRdb's table has in-frame clones only and misses some. This table has hundreds of thousands of clones, 67% appearing once. The CDR3 is made up of 14 amino acids. Germline loops: CDR1 SGHTA, CDR2 FQGNSA. Trimming removed 1 base at V and 3 bases at J, with 10 bases between. The chain uses TRBV7-2 and TRBJ2-7; D gene uncertain. Source: PBMCs, taken after 36 months of ibrutinib treatment. This clonotype was sampled from a human donor with chronic lymphocytic leukemia. CDR3 in DNA: TGTGCCAGCAGCTTAGTGCCCTACAGCTACGAGCAGTACTTC. Protein sequence: CASSLVPYSYEQYF.